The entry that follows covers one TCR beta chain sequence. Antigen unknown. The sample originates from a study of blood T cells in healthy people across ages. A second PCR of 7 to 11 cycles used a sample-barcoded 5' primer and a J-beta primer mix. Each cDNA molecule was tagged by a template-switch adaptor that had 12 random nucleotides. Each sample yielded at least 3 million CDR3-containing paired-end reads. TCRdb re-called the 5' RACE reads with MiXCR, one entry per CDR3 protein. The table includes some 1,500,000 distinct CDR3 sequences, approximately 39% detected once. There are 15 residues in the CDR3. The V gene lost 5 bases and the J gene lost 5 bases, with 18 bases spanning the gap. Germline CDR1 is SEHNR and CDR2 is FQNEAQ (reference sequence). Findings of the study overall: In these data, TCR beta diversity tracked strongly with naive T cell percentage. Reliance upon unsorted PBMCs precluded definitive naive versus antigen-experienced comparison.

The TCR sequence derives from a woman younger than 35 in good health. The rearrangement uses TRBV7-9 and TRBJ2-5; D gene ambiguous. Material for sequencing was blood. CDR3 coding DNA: TGTGCCAGCAGCACACGACCTGGACCGGCGGAGACCCAGTACTTC. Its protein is CASSTRPGPAETQYF.